This record looks at one TCR beta chain sequence and its context. Its antigen is unknown. This sample was included in a study of OX40 agonist ivuxolimab in advanced cancers. Turning to the study itself: Ivuxolimab is a fully human IgG2 antibody that activates OX40 (CD134).

The study's findings and limits: Dose levels from 0.1 to 3.0 mg/kg saw CD4+ and CD8+ blood T cells expand clonally by week 6. Average numbers of expanded clones were greater in CD8+ T cells than in CD4+.

J was trimmed by 3 bases and V by 5 bases; bases with no gene match: 4. The CDR3 contains 13 residues. CDR1 and CDR2 from the germline V gene are SGHTA and FQGNSA. This table comes from immunoSEQ multiplex PCR, and its TCRdb copy is limited to in-frame clones, with some not included. The repertoire holds approximately 40,000 clones, with 80% as singletons. The input for sequencing was CD4+ or CD8+ T cells sorted from blood, taken in a trial of the OX40 agonist ivuxolimab. The clonotype comes from an adult with an advanced solid tumor such as melanoma, head and neck, liver or kidney cancer. The V gene is TRBV7-2, the J gene TRBJ2-7, with 7 bases fitting TRBD1. CDR3 sequence: CASSPQGVYEQYF. The CDR3 DNA is TGTGCCAGCAGCCCCCAGGGGGTCTACGAGCAGTACTTC.